Following are 21 T cell receptor beta chains from one sample sequenced in a study of T cell responses to AZD1222 COVID-19 vaccine. TCRdb's copy holds only in-frame clones and misses some; the assay was immunoSEQ multiplex PCR. The table records about 180,000 clones, about 93% of them present only once. Here the sequenced sample was peripheral blood, taken 28 days after the second AZD1222 dose. These receptors all come from an adult who received the AZD1222 COVID-19 vaccine.

The V gene is TRBV14, the J gene TRBJ1-4; a possible D gene is TRBD1 (5 bases). Germline values: CDR1 SGHDN, CDR2 FVKESK. The CDR3 is made up of 16 amino acids. V was cut by 1 base and J by 4 bases, with 13 bases left in between. The CDR3 DNA reads TGTGCCAGCAGCCAAGGGGTAGGGACCCGTAATGAAAAACTGTTTTTT. It codes for CASSQGVGTRNEKLFF.

The chain combines TRBV5-4 with TRBJ2-1; 9 bases align to TRBD1. After removal of 4 bases from V and 4 bases from J, the junction contained 12 bases not matched to a gene. CDR3 length: 17 amino acids. In germline, CDR1 is SGHNT, CDR2 YYREEE (reference sequence). The DNA for the CDR3 is TGTGCCAGCAGCCCGCTGAGGGACAGGGCGGGTTACAATGAGCAGTTCTTC. This sequence encodes CASSPLRDRAGYNEQFF.

The V and J genes are TRBV19 and TRBJ1-1; D gene ambiguous. Between the trimmed V and J ends, which lost 7 bases and 5 bases, there was a span of 14 bases. CDR3 length: 13 amino acids. The germline gives CDR1 LNHDA, CDR2 SQIVND (reference sequence). This chain's CDR3 is CASTYSGGTEAFF. CDR3 sequence (DNA): TGTGCCAGTACCTATTCGGGAGGTACTGAAGCTTTCTTT.

The genes are TRBV28 and TRBJ1-6; D is undetermined. CDR1 is MDHEN, CDR2 SYDVKM, per germline. V shed 6 bases and J shed 7 bases, with 4 bases lying between them. This CDR3 region has 11 residues. DNA of the CDR3: TGTGCCAGCAGGAAGAATTCACCCCTCCACTTT. Protein: CASRKNSPLHF.

This sequence joins TRBV12-3 or TRBV12-4 and TRBJ1-6; D remains ambiguous. V was shortened by 8 bases and J by 1 base, with 0 bases between the two germline ends. The CDR3 is 11 amino acids. For the CDR3, the DNA is TGTGCCAGCTCCTATAATTCACCCCTCCACTTT. The encoded protein is CASSYNSPLHF.

Here the CDR3 DNA reads TGTGCCAGCAGCCAGGCTGGACAGGGGGGCACAGATACGCAGTATTTT. Translation: CASSQAGQGGTDTQYF. V is TRBV4-2 and J is TRBJ2-3; 10 bases fit TRBD1. The V gene end was trimmed by 3 bases and the J gene end by 1 base; junction bases not matched to a gene: 4. Germline values: CDR1 LGHNA, CDR2 YNFKEQ. The CDR3 length is 16 residues.

This chain connects TRBV7-7 to TRBJ2-5, with 9 bases aligning to TRBD2. The junction had 4 bases not matched to a gene; V was cut back by 1 base and J by 1 base. Germline CDR1 is SSHAT and CDR2 is FNYEAQ (reference sequence). The CDR3 spans 16 residues. The CDR3 reads CASSLGSSGTQETQYF. The CDR3 DNA follows: TGTGCCAGCAGCTTAGGGTCTAGCGGGACCCAAGAGACCCAGTACTTC.

The genes are TRBV9 and TRBJ1-3; no clear D. The germline V gene has CDR1 SGDLS and CDR2 YYNGEE. Trimming removed 1 base at V and 0 bases at J, with 8 bases between. This CDR3 has 15 residues. The CDR3 loop reads CASSVSGVSGNTIYF. The CDR3 region has the DNA TGTGCCAGCAGCGTATCTGGGGTCTCTGGAAACACCATATATTTT.

The CDR3 here is CASSRQGAFF. The CDR3 DNA reads TGTGCCAGCAGCCGACAGGGGGCTTTCTTT. This sequence joins TRBV28 and TRBJ1-1, with TRBD1 matching over 8 bases. The CDR3 length is 10 residues. V was clipped by 6 bases and J by 11 bases; unmatched bases: 2. Germline V gene lookup returns CDR1 MDHEN and CDR2 SYDVKM.

The genes are TRBV6-5 and TRBJ1-1; tentatively, D is TRBD1 (6 bases). V shed 6 bases and J shed 4 bases, with 12 bases lying between them. Germline assignment: CDR1 MNHEY and CDR2 SVGAGI. The CDR3 spans 13 residues. The CDR3 protein is CASRGRGGTEAFF. The CDR3 nucleotides read TGTGCCAGCAGGGGCAGGGGTGGCACTGAAGCTTTCTTT.

The chain is built from TRBV30 and TRBJ2-2, with 10 bases that match TRBD1. CDR3 size: 15 residues. V trimming: 2 bases; J trimming: 6 bases; junction bases outside the gene matches: 6. CDR1 GTSNPN and CDR2 SVGIG come from the germline V gene (reference sequence). CDR3 amino acids: CAWSRDRGNAGELFF. Written as DNA, the CDR3 is TGTGCCTGGAGTAGGGACAGGGGCAATGCCGGGGAGCTGTTTTTT.

The rearrangement links TRBV4-3 to TRBJ1-3; 7 bases are shared with TRBD1. Germline V CDR1 and CDR2: LGHNA, YSLEER. The CDR3 is made up of 17 amino acids. With V trimmed by 0 bases and J by 2 bases, 7 bases remained unmatched. The CDR3 sequence is CASSQDPDTGAGNTIYF. CDR3 nucleotide sequence: TGCGCCAGCAGCCAAGACCCGGATACAGGGGCTGGAAACACCATATATTTT.

The chain recombines TRBV5-1 with TRBJ2-5; 10 nucleotides match TRBD1. Germline CDR1 and CDR2: SGHRS and YFSETQ. The CDR3 extends over 14 amino acids. The V and J ends lost 4 bases and 5 bases, in that order; junction bases with no gene match: 5. This CDR3 is CASSTGQGGETQYF. Written as DNA, the CDR3 is TGCGCCAGCAGCACTGGACAGGGGGGGGAGACCCAGTACTTC.

This rearrangement joins TRBV9 to TRBJ2-1, with 8 bases lining up with TRBD2. With 0 bases clipped from V and 9 bases from J, the junction kept 8 bases outside the gene matches. This CDR3 contains 15 residues. In germline, CDR1 is SGDLS, CDR2 YYNGEE. The CDR3 sequence: CASSVAGGPMGEQFF. The CDR3 coding sequence is TGTGCCAGCAGCGTAGCGGGAGGGCCGATGGGTGAGCAGTTCTTC.

This chain uses TRBV30 with TRBJ1-5, with D possibly matching TRBD1 (6 bases). Trimming took off 5 bases at V and 6 bases at J, with 17 bases between the two ends. The germline CDR1 and CDR2 sequences are GTSNPN and SVGIG (reference sequence). The CDR3 length is 14 residues. The CDR3 bases are TGTGCCTGGGGGCTGGGACATCTTGGTCAGCCCCAGCATTTT. Amino acids: CAWGLGHLGQPQHF.

This chain uses TRBV6-5 with TRBJ1-2; possible D gene TRBD1, 6 bases. Germline V CDR1 and CDR2: MNHEY, SVGAGI. V lost 5 bases and J 5 bases, leaving 12 bases between the germline ends. This CDR3 spans 13 amino acids. The CDR3: CASSPTGDYGYTF. The CDR3 region has the DNA TGTGCCAGCAGTCCGACAGGCGATTATGGCTACACCTTC.

The chain employs TRBV9 and TRBJ2-1; TRBD2 aligns across 11 bases. CDR3 length: 14 amino acids. V was clipped by 2 bases and J by 10 bases; unmatched bases: 5. The germline gives CDR1 SGDLS, CDR2 YYNGEE. The CDR3 spells CASSVVAGGREQFF. The CDR3 DNA sequence: TGTGCCAGCAGCGTCGTAGCGGGAGGGCGAGAGCAGTTCTTC.

The chain couples TRBV4-2 to TRBJ2-1; 10 positions agree with TRBD2. Germline V gene lookup returns CDR1 LGHNA and CDR2 YNFKEQ. The CDR3 contains 18 residues. With 0 bases clipped from V and 7 bases from J, the junction kept 12 bases outside the gene matches. CDR3 sequence: CASSQDKGGLAGVNEQFF. The CDR3 DNA sequence: TGTGCCAGCAGCCAAGATAAAGGCGGGCTAGCGGGGGTAAATGAGCAGTTCTTC.

The rearrangement links TRBV25-1 to TRBJ1-2, with TRBD1 as a possible D gene (6 bases). The CDR3 is 13 amino acids. The germline V and J ends were trimmed by 7 bases and 4 bases, with 13 bases remaining between them. Germline V lookup: CDR1 MGHDK, CDR2 SYGVNS. In nucleotides, the CDR3 is TGTGCCAGCACCCCGCAGGACAGCTATGGCTACACCTTC. Its translation is CASTPQDSYGYTF.

The V call is TRBV25-1, the J call TRBJ1-5; TRBD1 matches 7 bases. The ends lost 3 bases at V and 3 bases at J; junction bases unmatched: 11. Germline CDR1 is MGHDK and CDR2 is SYGVNS. The CDR3 is made up of 17 amino acids. CDR3 region: CASSEGGDSSLNQPQHF. CDR3 DNA: TGTGCCAGCAGTGAGGGGGGGGACAGCAGTCTCAATCAGCCCCAGCATTTT.

The chain combines TRBV21-1 with TRBJ2-5; the table's D call, TRBD2, has no DNA check behind it. TRBV21-1 is flagged as a pseudogene. The length of the CDR3 is 16 residues. This CDR3 reads CASSKGRGTNQETQYF. The CDR3 DNA reads TGTGCCAGCAGCAAAGGCCGGGGGACTAATCAAGAGACCCAGTACTTC.